The present entry profiles one T cell receptor beta chain with its context. Its antigen is not identified. This was a deep-level run. Tens of thousands of T cell genomes, or approximately 200 ng DNA, went into the sorted-subset replicate PCRs. The data were produced by immunoSEQ multiplex PCR, yet TCRdb's version contains in-frame clones alone and is incomplete. The sample records hundreds of thousands of clones, roughly 96% being singletons. This specimen comes from a study of shared clonotypes between healthy human individuals. Findings and caveats of the study: Against clonotypes common to all four donors, non-shared ones had lower generation probabilities. As a rule, naive subsets had a larger estimated richness than memory subsets.

CD45RO-negative, CCR7-selected cells formed the naive CD8 fraction, which excluded terminally differentiated effector memory CD45RA+ cells. Per the germline V gene, CDR1 is SGHDT and CDR2 is YYEEEE. The CDR3 length is 13 residues. Trimming left V 4 bases short and J 3 bases short, with 11 bases between. The sequenced material came from naive CD8+ T cells sorted from blood. The chain carries TRBV5-6 and TRBJ2-7, with D perhaps TRBD2 (6 bases). This sequence was found in a woman in her twenties or thirties in good health. The chain's CDR3 is CASSLGTYYEQYF. In DNA form, the CDR3 reads TGTGCCAGCAGCCTCGGGACTTACTACGAGCAGTACTTC. The variable domain in full, with the rest retrieved from reference TRBV5-6 and TRBJ2-7, is DAGVTQSPTHLIKTRGQQVTLRCSPKSGHDTVSWYQQALGQGPQFIFQYYEEEERQRGNFPDRFSGHQFPNYSSELNVNALLLGDSALYLCASSLGTYYEQYFGPGTRLTVT.